This T cell receptor beta chain was profiled in a study of blood T cell repertoires in COVID-19. Overall study: Italy, Spain and the United States were the sources of the convalescent and acute COVID-19 samples.

Methods used by the authors: Reference gene primer amplification in the assay estimated nucleated cell counts. Data came from immunoSEQ multiplex PCR; TCRdb stores just in-frame clones and leaves some out. V, J and clone size are taken as reported in that table, and D and trimming were inferred from the DNA itself. The data show around 86,000 clones, around 87% seen once. Losses at the gene ends were 4 bases for V and 4 bases for J; bases not matched to a gene: 1. The germline V gene has CDR1 WSHSY and CDR2 SAAADI. The CDR3 totals 13 residues. This clone was counted only a few times. This sequence was found in a human donor with acute or convalescent COVID-19. The donor label of this sample is uncertain. The chain employs TRBV10-2 and TRBJ2-7; 10 nucleotides line up with TRBD2. Sequencing used peripheral blood. CDR3 nucleotide sequence: TGCGCCAGCAGTGCTAGCGGGGGTTACGAGCAGTACTTC. This gives the protein CASSASGGYEQYF.